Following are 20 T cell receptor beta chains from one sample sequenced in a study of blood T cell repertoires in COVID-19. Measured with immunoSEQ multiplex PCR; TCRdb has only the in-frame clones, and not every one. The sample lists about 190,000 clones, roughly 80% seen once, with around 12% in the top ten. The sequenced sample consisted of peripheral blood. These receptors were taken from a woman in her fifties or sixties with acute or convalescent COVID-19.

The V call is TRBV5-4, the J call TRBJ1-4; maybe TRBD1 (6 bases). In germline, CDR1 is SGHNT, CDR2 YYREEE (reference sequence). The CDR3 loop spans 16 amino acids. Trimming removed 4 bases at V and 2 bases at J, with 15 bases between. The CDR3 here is CASSPGQSRTNEKLFF. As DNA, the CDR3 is TGTGCCAGCAGCCCCGGACAGTCCCGCACTAATGAAAAACTGTTTTTT.

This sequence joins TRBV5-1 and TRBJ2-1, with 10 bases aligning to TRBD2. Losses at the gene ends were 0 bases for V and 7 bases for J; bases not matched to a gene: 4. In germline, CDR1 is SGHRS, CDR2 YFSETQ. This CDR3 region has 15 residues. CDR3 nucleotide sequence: TGCGCCAGCAGCTTGGAACTAGCGGGGAAGAATGAGCAGTTCTTC. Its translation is CASSLELAGKNEQFF.

The chain's CDR3 is CASSYPGNSPLHF. CDR3 bases: TGTGCCAGCAGTTATCCCGGGAATTCACCCCTCCACTTT. The chain joins TRBV6-6 to TRBJ1-6, with D uncertain. This CDR3 is built from 13 residues. Germline V lookup: CDR1 MNHNY, CDR2 SVGAGI (reference sequence). Deletions cut 3 bases from V and 7 bases from J, with 7 bases between.

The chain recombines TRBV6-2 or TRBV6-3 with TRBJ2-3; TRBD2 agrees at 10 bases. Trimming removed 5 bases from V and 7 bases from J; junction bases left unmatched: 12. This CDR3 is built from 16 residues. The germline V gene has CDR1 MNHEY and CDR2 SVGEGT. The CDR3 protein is CASSPLMTSGRNTQYF. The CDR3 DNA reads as TGTGCCAGCAGTCCCTTGATGACTAGCGGGCGAAATACGCAGTATTTT.

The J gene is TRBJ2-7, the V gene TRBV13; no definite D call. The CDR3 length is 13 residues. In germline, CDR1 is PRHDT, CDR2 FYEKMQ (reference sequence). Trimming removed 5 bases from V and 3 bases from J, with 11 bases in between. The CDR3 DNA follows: TGTGCCAGCAGCCCCATCGGTTTCTACGAGCAGTACTTC. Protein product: CASSPIGFYEQYF.

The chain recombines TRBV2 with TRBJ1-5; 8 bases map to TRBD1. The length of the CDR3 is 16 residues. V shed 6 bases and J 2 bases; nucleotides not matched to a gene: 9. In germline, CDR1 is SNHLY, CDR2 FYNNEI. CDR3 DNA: TGTGCCAGCAGCAGGGGGCCAGGGGCGGGCAATCAGCCCCAGCATTTT. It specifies CASSRGPGAGNQPQHF.

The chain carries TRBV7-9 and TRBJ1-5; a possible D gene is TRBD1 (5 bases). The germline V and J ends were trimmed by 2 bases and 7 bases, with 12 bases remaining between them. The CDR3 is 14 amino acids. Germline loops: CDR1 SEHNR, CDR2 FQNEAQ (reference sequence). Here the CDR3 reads CASSLTGVDQPQHF. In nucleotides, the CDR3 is TGTGCCAGCAGCTTAACGGGGGTGGACCAGCCCCAGCATTTT.

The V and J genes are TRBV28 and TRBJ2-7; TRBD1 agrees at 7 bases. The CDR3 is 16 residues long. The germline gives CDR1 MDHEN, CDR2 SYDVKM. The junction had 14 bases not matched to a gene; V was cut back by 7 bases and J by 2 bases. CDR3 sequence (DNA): TGTGCCAGCATCCCACCCACAGGGGCAGGTACCTACGAGCAGTACTTC. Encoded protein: CASIPPTGAGTYEQYF.

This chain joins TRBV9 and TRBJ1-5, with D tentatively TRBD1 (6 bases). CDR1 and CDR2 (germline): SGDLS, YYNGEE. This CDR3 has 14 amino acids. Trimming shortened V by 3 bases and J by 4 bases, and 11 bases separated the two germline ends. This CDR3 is CASSAGRGNQPQHF. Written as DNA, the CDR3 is TGTGCCAGCAGCGCAGGTAGGGGGAATCAGCCCCAGCATTTT.

The CDR3 coding sequence is TGTGCTAGTGGTTCGGTACAGGGCGTCATGAACACTGAAGCTTTCTTT. Its protein product is CASGSVQGVMNTEAFF. V and J are TRBV12-5 and TRBJ1-1; possibly TRBD1 for D (6 bases). Per germline, CDR1 LGHNT and CDR2 FRNRAP. This CDR3 has 16 amino acids. Trimming stripped 4 bases from V and 0 bases from J, with 15 bases between.

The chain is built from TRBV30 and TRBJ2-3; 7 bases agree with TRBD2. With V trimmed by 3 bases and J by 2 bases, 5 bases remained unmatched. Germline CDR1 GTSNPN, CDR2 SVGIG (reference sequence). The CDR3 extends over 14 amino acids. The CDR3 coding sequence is TGTGCCTGGAGCCCTGGGGGGGTCACAGATACGCAGTATTTT. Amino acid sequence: CAWSPGGVTDTQYF.

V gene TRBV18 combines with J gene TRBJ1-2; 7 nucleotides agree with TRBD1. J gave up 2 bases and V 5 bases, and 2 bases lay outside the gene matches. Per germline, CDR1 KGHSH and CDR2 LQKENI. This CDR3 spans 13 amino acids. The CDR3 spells CASSMGQNYGYTF. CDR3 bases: TGTGCCAGCTCAATGGGACAGAACTATGGCTACACCTTC.

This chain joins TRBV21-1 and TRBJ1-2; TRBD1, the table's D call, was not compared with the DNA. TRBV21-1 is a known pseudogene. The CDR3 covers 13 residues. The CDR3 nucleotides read TGTGCCATCCAGGGGGTAACTAACTATGGCTACACCTTC. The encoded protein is CAIQGVTNYGYTF.

CDR3 sequence: CASSFGQRKEKLFF. CDR3 DNA: TGTGCCAGCAGTTTTGGGCAAAGGAAGGAAAAACTGTTTTTT. The chain couples TRBV28 to TRBJ1-4; no reliable D call. In germline, CDR1 is MDHEN, CDR2 SYDVKM. The V end was cut by 3 bases, the J end by 8 bases, with 13 bases between. The CDR3 runs to 14 residues. Supplemented by reference TRBV28 and TRBJ1-4, the full variable domain reads DVKVTQSSRYLVKRTGEKVFLECVQDMDHENMFWYRQDPGLGLRLIYFSYDVKMKEKGDIPEGYSVSREKKERFSLILESASTNQTSMYLCASSFGQRKEKLFFGSGTQLSVL.

For the CDR3, the DNA is TGTGCCAGCAGGCCCCGGGACAGAGGTGGCTACACCTTC. Translation: CASRPRDRGGYTF. The chain combines TRBV6-5 with TRBJ1-2, with 7 bases aligning to TRBD1. This CDR3 comprises 13 residues. The germline CDR1 and CDR2 sequences are MNHEY and SVGAGI. Losses at the gene ends were 6 bases for V and 7 bases for J; bases not matched to a gene: 8.

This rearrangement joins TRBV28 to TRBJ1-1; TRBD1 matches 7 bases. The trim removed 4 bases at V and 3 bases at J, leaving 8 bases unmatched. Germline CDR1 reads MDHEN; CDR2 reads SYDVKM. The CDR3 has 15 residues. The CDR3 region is CASSSPEGGYTEAFF. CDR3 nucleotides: TGTGCCAGCAGTTCCCCTGAAGGGGGCTACACTGAAGCTTTCTTT.

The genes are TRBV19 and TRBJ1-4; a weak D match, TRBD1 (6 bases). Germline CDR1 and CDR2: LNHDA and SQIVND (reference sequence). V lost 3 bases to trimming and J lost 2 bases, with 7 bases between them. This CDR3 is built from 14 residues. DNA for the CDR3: TGTGCCAGTAGTATGAGGGGGACTAATGAAAAACTGTTTTTT. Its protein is CASSMRGTNEKLFF.

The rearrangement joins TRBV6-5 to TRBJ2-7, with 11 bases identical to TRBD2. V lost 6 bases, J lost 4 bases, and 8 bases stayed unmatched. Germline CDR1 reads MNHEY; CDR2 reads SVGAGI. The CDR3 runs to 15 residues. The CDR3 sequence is CASRDPTSGVYEQYF. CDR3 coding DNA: TGTGCCAGCAGGGATCCGACTAGCGGGGTATACGAGCAGTACTTC.

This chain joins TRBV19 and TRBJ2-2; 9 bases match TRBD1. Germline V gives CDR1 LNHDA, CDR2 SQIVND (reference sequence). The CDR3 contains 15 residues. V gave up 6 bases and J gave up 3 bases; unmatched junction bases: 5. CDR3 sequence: CASRLQGADTGELFF. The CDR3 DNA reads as TGTGCCAGTAGACTACAGGGGGCTGACACCGGGGAGCTGTTTTTT.

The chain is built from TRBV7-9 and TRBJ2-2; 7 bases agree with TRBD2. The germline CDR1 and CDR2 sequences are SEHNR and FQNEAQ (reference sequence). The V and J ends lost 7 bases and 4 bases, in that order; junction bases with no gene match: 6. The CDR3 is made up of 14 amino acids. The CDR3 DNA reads TGTGCCAGCAACCCGACTAGCTCCACCGGGGAGCTGTTTTTT. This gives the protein CASNPTSSTGELFF.